The clone carrying this T cell receptor (beta chain) was found a few times. Its antigen is as yet unknown. This sample was included in a study of T-cell reconstitution after alpha-beta-depleted transplantation in children. Unique molecular identifiers were incorporated during preparation of the TCRbeta library. MiXCR was run by TCRdb on the PCR reads, yielding one entry per CDR3 protein. The sample includes about 460,000 distinct CDR3 sequences, 11% seen only once; the top ten take approximately 14%. Study results and limitations: From newly produced T cells came most of the T-cell counts and diversity one year after transplant. Some patients showed high day-60 TCRbeta diversity, which derived from surviving recipient T cells and thymic progenitors.

The sample was PBMCs, mostly from graft donor cells, taken 180 days after TCRalphabeta/CD19-depleted stem cell transplant. This sequence was found in a female patient between 2 and 15 years old who had a stem cell transplant for aplastic anemia, so the T cells may come from the graft donor.

The CDR3 loop is CSARSRTDTQYF. The CDR3 bases are TGCAGTGCTAGGTCCCGGACAGATACGCAGTATTTT. This chain joins TRBV20-1 and TRBJ2-3; no clear D gene. The CDR3 runs 12 residues. V lost 3 bases and J 3 bases, leaving 7 bases between the germline ends. The germline V gene encodes CDR1 DFQATT and CDR2 SNEGSKA (reference sequence).